These 27 T cell receptor beta chains share one sample of origin, sequenced in a study of blood T cell repertoires in COVID-19. Data came from immunoSEQ multiplex PCR; TCRdb stores just in-frame clones and leaves some out. In the table there are hundreds of thousands of clones, roughly 85% of which are singletons. The sequenced sample was peripheral blood. The receptors here all came from a woman between 45 and 65 years old who had recovered from COVID-19.

This chain uses TRBV4-3 with TRBJ2-7; perhaps TRBD2 as D (6 bases). The CDR3 spans 13 residues. The V gene lost 1 base and the J gene lost 5 bases, with 9 bases spanning the gap. Germline CDR1 LGHNA, CDR2 YSLEER. CDR3 sequence (DNA): TGCGCCAGCAGCCAAGTGGGGGGTAACGAGCAGTACTTC. This translates into CASSQVGGNEQYF.

The count of this clone is one. The rearrangement links TRBV15 to TRBJ1-1; D is possibly TRBD1 (5 bases). CDR1 is LNHNV, CDR2 YYDKDF, per germline (reference sequence). V lost 0 bases, J lost 1 base, and 12 bases lay in between. This CDR3 is built from 16 residues. In nucleotides, the CDR3 is TGTGCCACCAGCAGAGATCGGGAGGGGAGGAACACTGAAGCTTTCTTT. Translated: CATSRDREGRNTEAFF. The entire variable domain, with the rest obtained from reference TRBV15 and TRBJ1-1, is as follows: DAMVIQNPRYQVTQFGKPVTLSCSQTLNHNVMYWYQQKSSQAPKLLFHYYDKDFNNEADTPDNFQSRRPNTSFCFLDIRSPGLGDTAMYLCATSRDREGRNTEAFFGQGTRLTVV.

This clone has only a few counts. Here the CDR3 DNA reads TGTGCCAGCAGTCGATTGGGCCAACCTAATGAAAAACTGTTTTTT. Its protein product is CASSRLGQPNEKLFF. The chain uses TRBV7-9 and TRBJ1-4; D is unresolved. The CDR3 runs 15 residues. Germline loops: CDR1 SEHNR, CDR2 FQNEAQ (reference sequence). The V end lost 6 bases, the J end lost 3 bases, and 14 bases lay between the germline ends.

This clone has a handful of counts. The CDR3 coding sequence is TGTGCCAGCAGCGTAGAAGGACTAGCGTACAATGAGCAGTTCTTC. Amino acid sequence: CASSVEGLAYNEQFF. J is TRBJ2-1 and V is TRBV9; 9 nucleotides match TRBD2. This CDR3 has 15 residues. Germline lookup yields CDR1 SGDLS and CDR2 YYNGEE. J gave up 4 bases and V 0 bases, and 2 bases lay outside the gene matches.

V and J are TRBV5-4 and TRBJ1-1; TRBD1 matches 8 bases. Germline assignment: CDR1 SGHNT and CDR2 YYREEE (reference sequence). The ends lost 4 bases at V and 8 bases at J; junction bases unmatched: 10. This CDR3 is 14 amino acids long. As DNA, the CDR3 is TGTGCCAGCAGCCCGGATACAGGGGGTCGCGAAGCTTTCTTT. Encoded protein: CASSPDTGGREAFF.

The chain links TRBV5-1 to TRBJ1-2; the match to TRBD1 covers 7 bases. The CDR3 runs 15 residues. Germline V lookup: CDR1 SGHRS, CDR2 YFSETQ. V shed 4 bases, J shed 7 bases, and the junction held 13 bases outside the gene matches. Written as DNA, the CDR3 is TGCGCCAGCAGCCCTGGAGTGGACAGGATCTCTGGCTACACCTTC. Its protein product is CASSPGVDRISGYTF.

The genes are TRBV5-1 and TRBJ2-7; 9 nucleotides match TRBD1. There are 15 residues in the CDR3. Per germline, CDR1 SGHRS and CDR2 YFSETQ. Trimming at V came to 5 bases and at J to 3 bases, leaving 9 bases not matched to a gene. CDR3 sequence: CASRLRDRDSYEQYF. In DNA, the CDR3 is TGCGCCAGCAGGCTCCGGGACAGGGACAGCTACGAGCAGTACTTC. Using reference TRBV5-1 and TRBJ2-7 for the parts outside the CDR3, the full variable domain is KAGVTQTPRYLIKTRGQQVTLSCSPISGHRSVSWYQQTPGQGLQFLFEYFSETQRNKGNFPGRFSGRQFSNSRSEMNVSTLELGDSALYLCASRLRDRDSYEQYFGPGTRLTVT.

This clone showed up just a few times. The rearrangement links TRBV11-2 to TRBJ2-2, with D hard to call. The CDR3 consists of 16 residues. The germline V gene encodes CDR1 SGHAT and CDR2 FQNNGV. The V end lost 5 bases, the J end lost 5 bases, and 18 bases lay between the germline ends. The CDR3 DNA is TGTGCCAGCAGCCGCCAATCCGCCATTCGGACCGGGGAGCTGTTTTTT. Its protein product is CASSRQSAIRTGELFF.

The chain links TRBV7-2 to TRBJ1-5; maybe TRBD1 (6 bases). CDR1 SGHTA and CDR2 FQGNSA come from the germline V gene. Deletions cut 2 bases from V and 4 bases from J, with 15 bases between. CDR3 length: 16 amino acids. CDR3 in amino acids: CASSLTGSGANQPQHF. Here the CDR3 DNA reads TGTGCCAGCAGCTTAACAGGCTCAGGGGCGAATCAGCCCCAGCATTTT.

The chain is built from TRBV9 and TRBJ2-2; D perhaps matches TRBD1 (6 bases). The germline CDR1 and CDR2 sequences are SGDLS and YYNGEE. Trimming shortened V by 1 base and J by 7 bases, and 11 bases separated the two germline ends. The CDR3 length is 14 residues. The CDR3 nucleotides read TGTGCCAGCAGCGTACAGGGGCTGGGCGGGGAGCTGTTTTTT. Amino acids: CASSVQGLGGELFF.

V usage is TRBV7-3 and J usage is TRBJ2-1; 11 bases fit TRBD2. This CDR3 spans 15 amino acids. Germline loops: CDR1 SGHTA, CDR2 FQGTGA. Trimming took 5 bases from V and 11 from J; bases not matched to a gene: 11. In nucleotides, the CDR3 is TGTGCCAGCAGCCCGACTAGCGGGGCCACTCGTCAGCAGTTCTTC. It encodes CASSPTSGATRQQFF.

This chain connects TRBV7-6 to TRBJ2-3; tentative D call: TRBD2 (5 bases). This CDR3 has 13 amino acids. Trimming pared 1 base from V and 11 bases from J, leaving 13 bases between. The germline V gene has CDR1 SGHVS and CDR2 FNYEAQ. The CDR3 loop reads CASSLDEGKKQYF. CDR3 nucleotides: TGTGCCAGCAGCTTAGATGAGGGAAAAAAGCAGTATTTT.

The genes are TRBV28 and TRBJ2-7; TRBD1 aligns across 9 bases. The CDR3 sequence is 16 residues long. Germline V gene lookup returns CDR1 MDHEN and CDR2 SYDVKM. J gave up 4 bases and V 5 bases, and 12 bases lay outside the gene matches. CDR3 DNA sequence: TGTGCCAGCAGTATAATGGGACAGGGCGGTATGTACGAGCAGTACTTC. Translation gives CASSIMGQGGMYEQYF.

This clone was seen once. The genes are TRBV9 and TRBJ2-3; 7 nucleotides match TRBD2. V gave up 4 bases and J gave up 2 bases; unmatched junction bases: 4. The germline gives CDR1 SGDLS, CDR2 YYNGEE. The CDR3 has 14 amino acids. The CDR3 loop reads CASSISGFTDTQYF. The CDR3 DNA reads as TGTGCCAGCAGCATTAGCGGGTTCACAGATACGCAGTATTTT.

The genes are TRBV24-1 and TRBJ2-3; 7 bases match TRBD1. The J segment lost 4 bases and the V segment lost 4 bases, leaving 4 bases of the junction unmatched. The length of the CDR3 is 14 residues. The germline V gene encodes CDR1 KGHDR and CDR2 SFDVKD. The CDR3 DNA reads TGTGCCACCAGTGACAGGGGGAAAGCAGATACGCAGTATTTT. Protein sequence: CATSDRGKADTQYF.

J is TRBJ2-3 and V is TRBV30, with D possibly TRBD1 on 5 matching bases. CDR1 is GTSNPN, CDR2 SVGIG, per germline (reference sequence). Trimming took off 1 base at V and 1 base at J, with 12 bases between the two ends. The CDR3 is 15 residues long. CDR3: CAWSESGFGTDTQYF. The CDR3 coding sequence is TGTGCCTGGAGTGAGTCAGGGTTCGGCACAGATACGCAGTATTTT. The variable domain in full, completed from reference TRBV30 and TRBJ2-3, reads SQTIHQWPATLVQPVGSPLSLECTVEGTSNPNLYWYRQAAGRGLQLLFYSVGIGQISSEVPQNLSASRPQDRQFILSSKKLLLSDSGFYLCAWSESGFGTDTQYFGPGTRLTVL.

The chain carries TRBV7-2 and TRBJ2-5; D perhaps matches TRBD2 (5 bases). Trimming took off 5 bases at V and 5 bases at J, with 18 bases between the two ends. Germline V lookup: CDR1 SGHTA, CDR2 FQGNSA. This CDR3 has 15 residues. CDR3 amino acids: CASSRTGSPGETQYF. The CDR3 DNA follows: TGTGCCAGCAGCCGGACGGGGTCCCCTGGGGAGACCCAGTACTTC. Drawing the rest from reference TRBV7-2 and TRBJ2-5, the complete variable domain is GAGVSQSPSNKVTEKGKDVELRCDPISGHTALYWYRQSLGQGLEFLIYFQGNSAPDKSGLPSDRFSAERTGGSVSTLTIQRTQQEDSAVYLCASSRTGSPGETQYFGPGTRLLVL.

The rearrangement joins TRBV7-2 to TRBJ1-2; 10 nucleotides agree with TRBD1. The CDR3 covers 14 residues. Trimming cost V 1 base and J 8 bases; bases outside gene matches: 4. Germline V gives CDR1 SGHTA, CDR2 FQGNSA. CDR3 sequence (DNA): TGTGCCAGCAGCTTAGTCGACAGGGGGCTAGGCTACACCTTC. Its protein is CASSLVDRGLGYTF.

The V gene is TRBV5-1, the J gene TRBJ2-5; 9 nucleotides agree with TRBD2. Germline V gene sequence: CDR1 SGHRS, CDR2 YFSETQ. CDR3 length: 16 amino acids. The trim removed 2 bases at V and 9 bases at J, leaving 14 bases unmatched. CDR3 bases: TGCGCCAGCAGCTTAACGGCGGGAGGGCCAGGTGGTTCCCAGTACTTC. It encodes CASSLTAGGPGGSQYF.

This clone has a handful of counts. The chain recombines TRBV7-9 with TRBJ1-6; D might be TRBD1 (6 bases). V gave up 0 bases and J gave up 2 bases, with 14 bases separating them. The CDR3 is 18 amino acids. The germline V gene has CDR1 SEHNR and CDR2 FQNEAQ (reference sequence). The CDR3 loop reads CASSLAVGGATYNSPLHF. In DNA form, the CDR3 reads TGTGCCAGCAGCTTAGCGGTGGGGGGGGCCACCTATAATTCACCCCTCCACTTT.

This chain uses TRBV19 with TRBJ2-2; weak D call: TRBD2 (6 bases). CDR3 length equals 14 residues. Looked up from germline, CDR1 is LNHDA and CDR2 is SQIVND (reference sequence). Trimming left V 3 bases short and J 2 bases short, with 7 bases between. The CDR3 DNA reads as TGTGCCAGTAGTATTGGACTAAACACCGGGGAGCTGTTTTTT. As protein: CASSIGLNTGELFF.

Details on this clone: A read error may account for a junction end that differs from germline. This chain uses TRBV6-1 with TRBJ2-5, with 10 bases lining up with TRBD2. The CDR3 sequence is 17 residues long. From germline, CDR1 is MNHNS and CDR2 SASEGT. The CDR3 reads CASSEGGSGGPQGTQYF. As DNA, the CDR3 is TGTGCCAGCAGTGAAGGAGGTAGCGGGGGGCCCCAAGGGACCCAGTACTTC.

The gene calls are TRBV18 and TRBJ1-2; TRBD1 agrees at 9 bases. V shed 4 bases and J 0 bases; nucleotides not matched to a gene: 6. The CDR3 runs to 16 residues. Germline CDR1 and CDR2: KGHSH and LQKENI. DNA of the CDR3: TGTGCCAGCTCACGGCCGGGACAGGGAGCTAACTATGGCTACACCTTC. The encoded protein is CASSRPGQGANYGYTF.

This clone has only a few counts. The rearrangement links TRBV28 to TRBJ1-1, with D possibly TRBD1 on 5 matching bases. Trimming took 8 bases from V and 5 from J, leaving 12 bases between them. The CDR3 extends over 12 amino acids. The V gene's germline CDR1 is MDHEN and CDR2 SYDVKM. CDR3 DNA: TGTGCCAGCGGTCAGGGTGAAACTGAAGCTTTCTTT. It specifies CASGQGETEAFF.

This chain joins TRBV12-3 or TRBV12-4 and TRBJ1-2; D is unresolved. Trimming pared 6 bases from V and 3 bases from J, leaving 11 bases between. CDR3 length: 13 amino acids. CDR3 amino acids: CASSGRTYYGYTF. The CDR3 coding sequence is TGTGCCAGCAGCGGACGGACTTACTATGGCTACACCTTC.

The chain uses TRBV10-3 and TRBJ1-2; TRBD1 is a possible D gene (5 bases). CDR1 is ENHRY, CDR2 SYGVKD, per germline. The CDR3 covers 13 residues. Trimming pared 6 bases from V and 7 bases from J, leaving 15 bases between. The CDR3 protein is CAIRTGLGSGYTF. Written as DNA, the CDR3 is TGTGCCATCAGAACAGGTCTTGGAAGTGGCTACACCTTC.

The rearrangement joins TRBV14 to TRBJ2-5; D unresolved. Deletions cut 2 bases from V and 4 bases from J, with 11 bases between. Germline V gene lookup returns CDR1 SGHDN and CDR2 FVKESK. The CDR3 covers 14 residues. This CDR3 is CASSQFFPGETQYF. The CDR3 DNA sequence: TGTGCCAGCAGCCAATTCTTCCCGGGAGAGACCCAGTACTTC.